The clone carrying this TCR beta chain ranks as medium-sized. TCRdb re-derived calls from the 5' RACE reads in MiXCR, one entry per CDR3 protein. The sample carries fewer than 30,000 distinct CDR3 sequences, 5% to 7% recorded once. The length of the CDR3 is 15 residues. V lost 5 bases, J lost 7 bases, and 7 bases stayed unmatched. Germline V gene lookup returns CDR1 MDHEN and CDR2 SYDVKM. The data stem from a study of early T cells in non-severe SARS-CoV-2 infection. The sample taken for sequencing was whole blood. The J gene is TRBJ2-1, the V gene TRBV28, with 11 bases fitting TRBD2. This receptor was obtained from an adult who was a healthcare worker with PCR-confirmed SARS-CoV-2 infection or an uninfected control (not recorded which). The CDR3 sequence: CASSTLAGGLNEQFF. CDR3 DNA: TGTGCCAGCAGTACCCTAGCGGGAGGCCTTAATGAGCAGTTCTTC.